This TCR beta chain emerged from a study of tumor and adjacent non-tumor tissue in lung cancer. In its sample, this clonotype was seen many times. This sample's RNA came from whole unsorted tissue. More than 3 cm separated this lung sample from the edge of the tumor. CDR3 size: 15 residues. Deletions cut 0 bases from V and 8 bases from J, with 17 bases between. The germline CDR1 and CDR2 sequences are SGHNT and YYREEE (reference sequence). TCRbeta libraries were built with three rounds of nested PCR, modified from ARM-PCR. TCRdb re-called the multiplex PCR reads with MiXCR, one entry per CDR3 protein. Of roughly 120,000 distinct CDR3 sequences in the sample, roughly three fifths were seen once.

This receptor was taken from a man aged 60 to 69 with non-small cell lung cancer. The V gene is TRBV5-4, the J gene TRBJ1-2; TRBD1 is a possible D gene (5 bases). Sequenced sample: distant non-tumor lung tissue. The CDR3 sequence is CASSLGDASFRGYTF. The CDR3 DNA reads as TGTGCCAGCAGCTTGGGGGACGCCAGTTTTCGGGGCTACACCTTC.